This T cell receptor beta chain comes out of a study of T cells expressing NK-cell markers. Study summary: Sequenced donors, eight in total, included seven who were HCMV-seropositive and one who was seronegative. Study-wide points: The HCMV specificity of the expanded NKG2C+ T cell clones stayed unresolved.

TCRdb reprocessed the 5' RACE reads and reports one entry per CDR3 protein, with no DNA. Its listing shows about 550,000 distinct CDR3 sequences. Per germline, CDR1 SGHAT and CDR2 FQDESV (reference sequence). The CDR3 runs 19 residues. Worth noting for this clonotype: Its antigen is unidentified.

The material sequenced was blood T cells: a sorted CD56 or NKG2C T cell subset, CD4+ or CD8+ T cells, or bulk PBMC T cells (not recorded which). The gene calls are TRBV11-1 and TRBJ2-3; TCRdb's D call, TRBD1, is unchecked because there is no DNA. This TCR derives from a man between 18 and 35 years old in good health. CDR3 sequence reads: CASSSLKTHRISSTDTQYF.